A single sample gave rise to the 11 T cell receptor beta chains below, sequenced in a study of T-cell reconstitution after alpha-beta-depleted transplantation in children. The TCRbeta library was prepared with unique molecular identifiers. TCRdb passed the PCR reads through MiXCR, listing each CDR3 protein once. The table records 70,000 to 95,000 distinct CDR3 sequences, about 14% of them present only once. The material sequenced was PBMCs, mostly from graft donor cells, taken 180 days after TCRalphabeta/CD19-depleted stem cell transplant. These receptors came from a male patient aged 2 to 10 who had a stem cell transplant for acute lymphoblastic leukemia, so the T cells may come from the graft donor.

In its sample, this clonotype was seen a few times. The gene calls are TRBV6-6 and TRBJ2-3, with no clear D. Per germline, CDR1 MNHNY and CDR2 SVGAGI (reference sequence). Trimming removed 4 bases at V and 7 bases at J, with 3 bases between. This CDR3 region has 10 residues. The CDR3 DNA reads TGTGCCAGCAGTTTAAATACGCAGTATTTT. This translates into CASSLNTQYF.

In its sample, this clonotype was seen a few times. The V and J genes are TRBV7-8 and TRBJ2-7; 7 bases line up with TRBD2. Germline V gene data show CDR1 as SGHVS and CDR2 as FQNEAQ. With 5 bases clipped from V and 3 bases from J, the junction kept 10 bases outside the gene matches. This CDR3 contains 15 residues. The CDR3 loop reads CASSIRHGGSYEQYF. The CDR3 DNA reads TGTGCCAGCAGCATACGACACGGGGGGAGCTACGAGCAGTACTTC.

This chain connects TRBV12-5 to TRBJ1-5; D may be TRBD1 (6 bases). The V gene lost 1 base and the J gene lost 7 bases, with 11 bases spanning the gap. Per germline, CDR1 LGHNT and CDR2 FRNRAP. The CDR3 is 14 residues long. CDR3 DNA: TGTGCTAGTGGTTTGGCGGAGGGGGAACAGCCCCAGCATTTT. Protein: CASGLAEGEQPQHF. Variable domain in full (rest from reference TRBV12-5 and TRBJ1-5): DARVTQTPRHKVTEMGQEVTMRCQPILGHNTVFWYRQTMMQGLELLAYFRNRAPLDDSGMPKDRFSAEMPDATLATLKIQPSEPRDSAVYFCASGLAEGEQPQHFGDGTRLSIL.

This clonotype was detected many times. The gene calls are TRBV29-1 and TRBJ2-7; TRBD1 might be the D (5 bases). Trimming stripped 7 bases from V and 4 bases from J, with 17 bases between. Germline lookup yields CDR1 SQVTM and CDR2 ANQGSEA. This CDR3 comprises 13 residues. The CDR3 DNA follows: TGCAGCGCAACAGGTCCTTCAGCTTACGAGCAGTACTTC. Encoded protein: CSATGPSAYEQYF.

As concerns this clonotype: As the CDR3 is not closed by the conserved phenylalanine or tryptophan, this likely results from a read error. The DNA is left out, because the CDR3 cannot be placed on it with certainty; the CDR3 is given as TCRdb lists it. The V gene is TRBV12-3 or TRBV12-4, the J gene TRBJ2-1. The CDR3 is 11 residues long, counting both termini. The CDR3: CASRNGREPFS.

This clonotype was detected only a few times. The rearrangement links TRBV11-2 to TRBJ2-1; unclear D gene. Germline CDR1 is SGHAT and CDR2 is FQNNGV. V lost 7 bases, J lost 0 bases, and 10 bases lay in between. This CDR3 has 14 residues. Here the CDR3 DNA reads TGTGCCAGCATCAACATGAGCTCCTACAATGAGCAGTTCTTC. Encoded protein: CASINMSSYNEQFF.

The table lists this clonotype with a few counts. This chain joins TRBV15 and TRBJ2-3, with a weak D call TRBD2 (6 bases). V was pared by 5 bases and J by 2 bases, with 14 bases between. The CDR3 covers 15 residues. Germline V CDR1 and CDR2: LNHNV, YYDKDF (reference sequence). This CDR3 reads CATSGGTRDTDTQYF. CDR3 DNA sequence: TGTGCCACCAGCGGCGGGACTCGTGACACAGATACGCAGTATTTT.

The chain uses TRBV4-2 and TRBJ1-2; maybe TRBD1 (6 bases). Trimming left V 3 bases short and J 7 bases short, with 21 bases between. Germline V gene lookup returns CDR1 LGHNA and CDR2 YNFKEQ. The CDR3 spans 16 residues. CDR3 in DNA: TGTGCCAGCAGCCAGGACAGTCTAGTTATCGAAGGTGGCTACACCTTC. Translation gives CASSQDSLVIEGGYTF.

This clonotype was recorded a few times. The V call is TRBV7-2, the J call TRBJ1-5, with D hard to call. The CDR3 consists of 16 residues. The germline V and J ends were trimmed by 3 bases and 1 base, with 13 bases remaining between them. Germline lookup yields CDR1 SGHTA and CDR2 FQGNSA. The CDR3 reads CASSLAGSASNQPQHF. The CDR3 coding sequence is TGTGCCAGCAGCTTGGCCGGATCCGCGAGCAATCAGCCCCAGCATTTT.

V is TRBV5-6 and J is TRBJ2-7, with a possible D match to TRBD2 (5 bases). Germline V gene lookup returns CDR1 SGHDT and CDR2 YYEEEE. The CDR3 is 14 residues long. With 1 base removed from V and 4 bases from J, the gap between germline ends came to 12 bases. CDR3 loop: CASSLLDGLYEQYF. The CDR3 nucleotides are TGTGCCAGCAGCTTGTTGGACGGACTGTACGAGCAGTACTTC.

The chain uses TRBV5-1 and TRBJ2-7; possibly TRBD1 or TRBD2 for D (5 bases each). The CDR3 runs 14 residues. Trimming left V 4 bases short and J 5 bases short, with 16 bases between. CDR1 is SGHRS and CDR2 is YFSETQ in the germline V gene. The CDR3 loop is CASSGGTVGDEQYF. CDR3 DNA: TGCGCCAGCAGCGGTGGGACGGTTGGAGACGAGCAGTACTTC.